Listed below are T cell receptor beta chains from one sample, sequenced in a study of T-cell reconstitution after alpha-beta-depleted transplantation in children. Each CDR3 protein gets one entry after TCRdb re-called the PCR reads with MiXCR. The table lists about 97,000 distinct CDR3 sequences, approximately 6% of them singletons. This sample comprised PBMCs, mostly from graft donor cells, obtained 60 days after TCRalphabeta/CD19-depleted stem cell transplant. Receptor source: a female patient between 2 and 15 years old who had a stem cell transplant for Fanconi anemia, so the T cells may come from the graft donor. CDR3s include the opening cysteine and the closing phenylalanine or tryptophan. D genes are given only for firm matches. Expanded clones get a size class; other rows say once, few or many, or leave the size out.

>many|-|TRBV4-2|TRBJ2-2
CASSQPLGTGELFF
TGTGCCAGCAGCCAACCCCTAGGCACCGGGGAGCTGTTTTTT
>-|-|TRBV24-1|TRBJ2-6
CATSDPAAGTAYTGANVLTF
TGTGCCACCAGTGATCCTGCGGCGGGCACAGCCTACACTGGGGCCAACGTCCTGACTTTC
>many|-|TRBV20-1|TRBJ2-1
CSAYRGGSYNEQFF
TGCAGTGCTTACAGGGGGGGCTCCTACAATGAGCAGTTCTTC
>-|TRBD1|TRBV6-4|TRBJ2-7
CASSDSTRDRPLRSSYEQYF
TGTGCCAGCAGTGACTCGACTCGGGACAGGCCCTTAAGGAGCTCCTACGAGCAGTACTTC
>many|TRBD1|TRBV29-1|TRBJ2-5
CSGGAHRGRQETQYF
TGCAGCGGAGGTGCCCACAGGGGGCGGCAAGAGACCCAGTACTTC
>many|-|TRBV5-1|TRBJ1-1
CASSFRKGHTEAFF
TGCGCCAGCAGCTTCAGGAAGGGGCACACTGAAGCTTTCTTT
>many|TRBD2|TRBV28|TRBJ2-3
CASSPPGLVQDTQYF
TGTGCCAGCAGCCCCCCGGGACTAGTCCAAGATACGCAGTATTTT
>many|TRBD2|TRBV29-1|TRBJ2-1
CSVVSREGLGNEQFF
TGCAGCGTTGTATCACGGGAGGGCCTTGGAAATGAGCAGTTCTTC
>-|TRBD2|TRBV6-5|TRBJ2-5
CASSSFSASGRAWETQYF
TGTGCCAGCAGTTCTTTCTCGGCTAGCGGGAGGGCCTGGGAGACCCAGTACTTC
>many|TRBD2|TRBV9|TRBJ2-1
CASSVELGLAGENNEQFF
TGTGCCAGCAGCGTAGAGCTTGGACTAGCGGGAGAGAACAATGAGCAGTTCTTC
>many|TRBD2|TRBV5-1|TRBJ2-3
CASSLAVAGGLADTQYF
TGCGCCAGCAGCTTGGCCGTAGCGGGAGGTTTGGCAGATACGCAGTATTTT
>many|-|TRBV12-3/TRBV12-4|TRBJ1-2
CASIVGGGGYTF
TGTGCCAGCATTGTGGGCGGGGGGGGCTACACCTTC
>few|-|TRBV28|TRBJ1-5
CASRAGGWNQPQHF
TGTGCCAGCAGAGCGGGGGGGTGGAATCAGCCCCAGCATTTT
>many|-|TRBV29-1|TRBJ2-2
CSAGRLNTGELFF
TGCAGCGCGGGACGGCTGAACACCGGGGAGCTGTTTTTT